These 11 T cell receptor beta chains originate from one sample sequenced in a study of T-cell memory formation after mild COVID-19. TCRdb called the 5' RACE reads again in MiXCR, with one record for every CDR3 protein. Of some 4,000 distinct CDR3 sequences in the sample, 15% to 20% are singletons; the top ten hold around 2.2%. Sequenced: PBMCs or a T cell subset sorted from them (not recorded which). Receptors originate from an adult who had mild COVID-19 (a few samples of this study predate the infection). Cell type and time point are not known.

This chain connects TRBV6-2 or TRBV6-3 to TRBJ2-4; 11 nucleotides agree with TRBD2. Trimming at V came to 0 bases and at J to 3 bases, leaving 16 bases not matched to a gene. The CDR3 totals 21 residues. The V gene's germline CDR1 is MNHEY and CDR2 SVGEGT. CDR3 DNA: TGTGCCAGCAGTTACTCCCCCGCACTAGCGGGAGAGGTTCGAGGCAAAAACATTCAGTACTTC. Translation gives CASSYSPALAGEVRGKNIQYF.

This clonotype ranks as medium-sized. The rearrangement links TRBV5-1 to TRBJ2-2, with 13 bases that match TRBD2. Per the germline V gene, CDR1 is SGHRS and CDR2 is YFSETQ. Trimming took 1 base from V and 4 from J; bases not matched to a gene: 4. The CDR3 is made up of 17 amino acids. This chain's CDR3 is CASSLTSGGASTGELFF. The CDR3 nucleotides read TGCGCCAGCAGCTTGACTAGCGGGGGGGCCTCCACCGGGGAGCTGTTTTTT.

By its share, this clonotype is medium-sized. J is TRBJ1-1 and V is TRBV27, with D maybe TRBD1 (6 bases). CDR3 length equals 15 residues. V lost 4 bases and J 9 bases, leaving 21 bases between the germline ends. Germline V gene data show CDR1 as MNHEY and CDR2 as SMNVEV (reference sequence). DNA for the CDR3: TGTGCCAGCAGTTCGATCCCACCAGGACAGACTAAAGCTTTCTTT. It encodes CASSSIPPGQTKAFF.

This clonotype is labeled as medium-sized. The rearrangement links TRBV27 to TRBJ2-7; TRBD2 aligns across 9 bases. The germline gives CDR1 MNHEY, CDR2 SMNVEV (reference sequence). Trimming at V came to 4 bases and at J to 7 bases, leaving 5 bases not matched to a gene. This CDR3 comprises 13 residues. This CDR3 reads CASSSGLALEQYF. The CDR3 nucleotides read TGTGCCAGCAGTTCCGGACTAGCGCTGGAGCAGTACTTC.

This clonotype was detected many times. The chain employs TRBV5-1 and TRBJ2-5; weak D call: TRBD1 (6 bases). The V end was cut by 0 bases, the J end by 4 bases, with 13 bases between. Germline CDR1 reads SGHRS; CDR2 reads YFSETQ. CDR3 length equals 15 residues. CDR3 in amino acids: CASSLVAGVGETQYF. The DNA of the CDR3 is TGCGCCAGCAGCTTGGTGGCAGGGGTGGGAGAGACCCAGTACTTC.

This clonotype is medium-sized in the sample. This rearrangement joins TRBV12-3 or TRBV12-4 to TRBJ2-7, with D possibly matching TRBD2 (5 bases). CDR3 length equals 12 residues. Trimming left V 5 bases short and J 6 bases short, with 11 bases between. CDR3: CASSLEGGEQYV. The CDR3 nucleotides read TGTGCCAGCAGTCTCGAGGGCGGCGAGCAGTACGTC.

This clonotype is labeled as medium-sized. This sequence joins TRBV6-6 and TRBJ2-7; D remains ambiguous. The CDR3 is made up of 17 amino acids. V was shortened by 8 bases and J by 0 bases, with 23 bases between the two germline ends. Germline values: CDR1 MNHNY, CDR2 SVGAGI (reference sequence). CDR3 region: CASHYTPGQMTSYEQYF. CDR3 in DNA: TGTGCCAGCCATTACACCCCCGGTCAGATGACCTCCTACGAGCAGTACTTC.

This clonotype qualifies as medium-sized. The chain is built from TRBV5-4 and TRBJ1-6; D gene unclear. The CDR3 is 15 residues long. Deletions cut 0 bases from V and 3 bases from J, with 7 bases between. Germline lookup yields CDR1 SGHNT and CDR2 YYREEE (reference sequence). The CDR3 DNA is TGTGCCAGCAGCTTGGTCGGGAACTATAATTCACCCCTCCACTTT. Translation: CASSLVGNYNSPLHF.

In this sample, this clonotype is medium-sized. J is TRBJ1-1 and V is TRBV7-6; D uncertain. Trimming removed 5 bases from V and 2 bases from J, with 15 bases in between. This CDR3 has 15 residues. Germline V gene sequence: CDR1 SGHVS, CDR2 FNYEAQ. The CDR3, as DNA: TGTGCCAGCAGCCTCTTTAGTTGGACTAACACTGAAGCTTTCTTT. Translation: CASSLFSWTNTEAFF.

The chain employs TRBV24-1 and TRBJ1-1, with D possibly matching TRBD1 (5 bases). The CDR3 consists of 17 residues. V lost 3 bases and J 1 base, leaving 17 bases between the germline ends. CDR1 is KGHDR and CDR2 is SFDVKD in the germline V gene. Here the CDR3 DNA reads TGTGCCACCAGTGATCCACCACTTGGGGGGGAGAACACTGAAGCTTTCTTT. Residues: CATSDPPLGGENTEAFF.

This clonotype is medium-sized within its sample. The chain joins TRBV28 to TRBJ2-5, with TRBD1 matching over 7 bases. CDR3 length equals 14 residues. V dropped 7 bases and J dropped 0; count of bases not matched to a gene: 5. Per the germline V gene, CDR1 is MDHEN and CDR2 is SYDVKM. DNA of the CDR3: TGTGCCAGCACACCGACAGGGAACCAAGAGACCCAGTACTTC. Amino acids: CASTPTGNQETQYF.